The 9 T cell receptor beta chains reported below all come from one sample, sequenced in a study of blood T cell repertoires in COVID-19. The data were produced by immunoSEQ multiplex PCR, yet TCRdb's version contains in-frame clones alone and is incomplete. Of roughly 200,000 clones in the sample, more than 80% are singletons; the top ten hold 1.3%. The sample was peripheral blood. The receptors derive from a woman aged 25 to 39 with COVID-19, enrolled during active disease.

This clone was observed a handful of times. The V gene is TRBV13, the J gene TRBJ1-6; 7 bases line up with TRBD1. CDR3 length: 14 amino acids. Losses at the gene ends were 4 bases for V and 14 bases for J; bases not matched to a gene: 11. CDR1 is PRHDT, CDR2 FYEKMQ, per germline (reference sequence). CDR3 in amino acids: CASSSRSGGSTLHF. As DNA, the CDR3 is TGTGCCAGCAGCTCAAGGTCAGGGGGAAGCACCCTCCACTTT.

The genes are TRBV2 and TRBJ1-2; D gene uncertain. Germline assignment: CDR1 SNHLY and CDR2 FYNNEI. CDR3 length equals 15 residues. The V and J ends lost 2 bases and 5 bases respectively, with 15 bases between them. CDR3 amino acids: CASSEPRQPGYGYTF. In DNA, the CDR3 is TGTGCCAGCAGTGAACCCCGCCAGCCAGGATATGGCTACACCTTC.

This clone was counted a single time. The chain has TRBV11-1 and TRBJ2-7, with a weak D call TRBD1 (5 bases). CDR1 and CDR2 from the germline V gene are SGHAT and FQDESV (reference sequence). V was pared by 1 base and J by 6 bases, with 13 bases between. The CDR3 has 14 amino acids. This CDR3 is CASSLDGRGGEQYF. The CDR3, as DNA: TGTGCCAGCAGCTTAGACGGTAGGGGCGGCGAGCAGTACTTC.

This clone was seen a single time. CDR3 residues: CATSGSTAGGTDTQYF. In DNA form, the CDR3 reads TGTGCCACCAGTGGATCGACAGCGGGAGGCACAGATACGCAGTATTTT. This chain uses TRBV24-1 with TRBJ2-3; 8 bases line up with TRBD2. The J segment lost 1 base and the V segment lost 5 bases, leaving 7 bases of the junction unmatched. The germline V gene has CDR1 KGHDR and CDR2 SFDVKD. The length of the CDR3 is 16 residues.

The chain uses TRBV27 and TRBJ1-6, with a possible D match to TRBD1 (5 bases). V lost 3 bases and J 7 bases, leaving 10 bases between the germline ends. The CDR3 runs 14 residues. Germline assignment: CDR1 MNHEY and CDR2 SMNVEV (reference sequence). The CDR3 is CASSFREGNSPLHF. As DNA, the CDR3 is TGTGCCAGCAGTTTCCGGGAGGGGAATTCACCCCTCCACTTT.

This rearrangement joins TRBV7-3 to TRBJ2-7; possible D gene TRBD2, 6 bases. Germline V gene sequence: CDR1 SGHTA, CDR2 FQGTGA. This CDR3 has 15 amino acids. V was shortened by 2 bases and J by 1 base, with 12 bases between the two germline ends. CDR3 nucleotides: TGTGCCAGCAGCTTATATGGGCGGGGATCCTACGAGCAGTACTTC. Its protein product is CASSLYGRGSYEQYF.

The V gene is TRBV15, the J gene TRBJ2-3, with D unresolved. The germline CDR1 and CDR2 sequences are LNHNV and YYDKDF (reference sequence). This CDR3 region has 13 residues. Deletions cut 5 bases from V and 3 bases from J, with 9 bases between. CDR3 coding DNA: TGTGCCACCAGCGAGAGCCTAACAGATACGCAGTATTTT. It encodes CATSESLTDTQYF.

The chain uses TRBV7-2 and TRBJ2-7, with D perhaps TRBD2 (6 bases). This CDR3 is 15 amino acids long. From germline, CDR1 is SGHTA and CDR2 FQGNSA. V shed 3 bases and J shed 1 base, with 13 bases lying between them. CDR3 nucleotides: TGTGCCAGCAGCTTCGGGAGCGGCACATCCTACGAGCAGTACTTC. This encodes CASSFGSGTSYEQYF.

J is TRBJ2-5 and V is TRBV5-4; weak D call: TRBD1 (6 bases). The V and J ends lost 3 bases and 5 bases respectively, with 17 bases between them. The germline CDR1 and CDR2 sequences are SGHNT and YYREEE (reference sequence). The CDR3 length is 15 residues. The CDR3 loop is CASSWVRDNRETQYF. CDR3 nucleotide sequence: TGTGCCAGCAGCTGGGTCCGGGACAACCGGGAGACCCAGTACTTC. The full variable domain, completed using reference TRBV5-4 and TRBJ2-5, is ETGVTQSPTHLIKTRGQQVTLRCSSQSGHNTVSWYQQALGQGPQFIFQYYREEENGRGNFPPRFSGLQFPNYSSELNVNALELDDSALYLCASSWVRDNRETQYFGPGTRLLVL.